This is a list of T cell receptor beta chains from one sample in a study of tumor-infiltrating lymphocytes in primary liver carcinoma. TCRdb used MiXCR to reprocess the multiplex PCR reads, holding one entry per CDR3 protein. The data hold more than 150,000 distinct CDR3 sequences, with over 45% observed a single time. Material: peripheral blood. All receptors come from a man aged 40-49 years with primary liver carcinoma and hepatitis B virus infection. The CDR3 runs from the conserved cysteine through the conserved F or W. The order of the fields is clone size, V gene, D gene, CDR3 length, J gene, CDR3 protein, CDR3 DNA. A D gene is named only where the DNA matches it firmly. Clone sizes are given selectively: once, few, many, or a class where the clone is expanded.

clone size: few
V gene: TRBV4-2
D gene: TRBD1
CDR3 length: 14
J gene: TRBJ2-4
CDR3 protein: CASSRGQGKNIQYF
CDR3 DNA: TGTGCCAGCAGCCGGGGACAGGGGAAAAACATTCAGTACTTC

clone size: NA
V gene: TRBV29-1
D gene: NA
CDR3 length: 13
J gene: TRBJ1-2
CDR3 protein: CSVEGGSYYGYTF
CDR3 DNA: TGCAGCGTTGAGGGAGGATCTTACTATGGCTACACCTTC

clone size: few
V gene: TRBV12-3/TRBV12-4
D gene: TRBD1
CDR3 length: 15
J gene: TRBJ1-5
CDR3 protein: CASSSRQGGDQPQHF
CDR3 DNA: TGTGCCAGCAGTTCGAGACAGGGCGGTGATCAGCCCCAGCATTTT

clone size: few
V gene: TRBV12-3/TRBV12-4
D gene: TRBD2
CDR3 length: 16
J gene: TRBJ2-3
CDR3 protein: CASITFSGSSTDTQYF
CDR3 DNA: TGTGCCAGCATCACCTTTAGCGGGAGCAGCACAGATACGCAGTATTTT

clone size: few
V gene: TRBV29-1
D gene: TRBD1
CDR3 length: 12
J gene: TRBJ1-1
CDR3 protein: CSVGDRDTEAFF
CDR3 DNA: TGCAGCGTTGGCGACAGGGACACTGAAGCTTTCTTT

clone size: many
V gene: TRBV11-2
D gene: TRBD2
CDR3 length: 13
J gene: TRBJ2-3
CDR3 protein: CASSLDGRDTQYF
CDR3 DNA: TGTGCCAGCAGCTTAGACGGGAGGGATACGCAGTATTTT

clone size: few
V gene: TRBV10-2
D gene: NA
CDR3 length: 13
J gene: TRBJ1-4
CDR3 protein: CATTLDFNEKLFF
CDR3 DNA: TGCGCCACCACCCTGGATTTTAATGAAAAACTGTTTTTT

clone size: NA
V gene: TRBV5-6
D gene: TRBD1
CDR3 length: 15
J gene: TRBJ2-7
CDR3 protein: CASSSPGQGAYEQYF
CDR3 DNA: TGTGCCAGCAGCTCACCGGGACAGGGGGCCTACGAGCAGTACTTC

clone size: NA
V gene: TRBV28
D gene: TRBD1
CDR3 length: 16
J gene: TRBJ1-4
CDR3 protein: CASSSVLTGGREKLFF
CDR3 DNA: TGTGCCAGCAGTTCGGTCCTAACAGGGGGGCGAGAAAAACTGTTTTTT

clone size: NA
V gene: TRBV5-5
D gene: TRBD2
CDR3 length: 15
J gene: TRBJ2-1
CDR3 protein: CANRPGTSGYNEQFF
CDR3 DNA: TGTGCCAACAGGCCCGGGACTAGCGGTTACAATGAGCAGTTCTTC

clone size: few
V gene: TRBV10-1
D gene: NA
CDR3 length: 14
J gene: TRBJ2-1
CDR3 protein: CASSERGMINEQFF
CDR3 DNA: TGTGCCAGCAGTGAACGCGGGATGATTAATGAGCAGTTCTTC

clone size: many
V gene: TRBV10-3
D gene: TRBD2
CDR3 length: 17
J gene: TRBJ2-3
CDR3 protein: CAISEFPSGLGTDTQYF
CDR3 DNA: TGTGCCATCAGTGAATTCCCCTCGGGACTAGGCACAGATACGCAGTATTTT

clone size: NA
V gene: TRBV5-1
D gene: NA
CDR3 length: 15
J gene: TRBJ1-4
CDR3 protein: CASSPLDVSAEKLFF
CDR3 DNA: TGCGCCAGCAGCCCGCTCGACGTCAGCGCTGAAAAACTGTTTTTT

clone size: many
V gene: TRBV29-1
D gene: NA
CDR3 length: 11
J gene: TRBJ2-3
CDR3 protein: CSVRQAQVQYF
CDR3 DNA: TGCAGCGTTAGACAGGCACAGGTGCAGTATTTT

clone size: NA
V gene: TRBV11-2
D gene: TRBD1
CDR3 length: 14
J gene: TRBJ1-1
CDR3 protein: CASSPTGGHTEAFF
CDR3 DNA: TGTGCCAGCAGTCCAACAGGGGGCCATACTGAAGCTTTCTTT

clone size: NA
V gene: TRBV7-9
D gene: NA
CDR3 length: 14
J gene: TRBJ2-7
CDR3 protein: CASTPTQGPLEQYF
CDR3 DNA: TGTGCCAGCACCCCAACCCAGGGCCCCCTTGAGCAGTACTTC

clone size: NA
V gene: TRBV5-1
D gene: TRBD2
CDR3 length: 15
J gene: TRBJ2-1
CDR3 protein: CASSLTSGEINEQFF
CDR3 DNA: TGCGCCAGCAGCTTGACTAGCGGGGAAATCAATGAGCAGTTCTTC

clone size: once
V gene: TRBV29-1
D gene: TRBD1
CDR3 length: 14
J gene: TRBJ2-7
CDR3 protein: CSVARTGATYGQYF
CDR3 DNA: TGCAGTGTTGCACGGACAGGGGCGACCTACGGGCAGTACTTC

clone size: once
V gene: TRBV12-3/TRBV12-4
D gene: NA
CDR3 length: 16
J gene: TRBJ2-1
CDR3 protein: CASSPFPAGAYNEQFF
CDR3 DNA: TGTGCCAGCAGCCCTTTTCCGGCGGGTGCCTACAATGAGCAGTTCTTC

clone size: NA
V gene: TRBV29-1
D gene: NA
CDR3 length: 15
J gene: TRBJ2-3
CDR3 protein: CSVDGLEKSTDTQYF
CDR3 DNA: TGCAGCGTTGATGGCCTGGAAAAAAGCACAGATACGCAGTATTTT

clone size: few
V gene: TRBV12-3/TRBV12-4
D gene: NA
CDR3 length: 13
J gene: TRBJ2-2
CDR3 protein: CAAVTWNTGELFF
CDR3 DNA: TGTGCCGCTGTAACTTGGAACACCGGGGAGCTGTTTTTT

clone size: NA
V gene: TRBV25-1
D gene: TRBD1
CDR3 length: 17
J gene: TRBJ2-1
CDR3 protein: CASSGLGGQGLWNEQFF
CDR3 DNA: TGTGCCAGCAGTGGATTAGGGGGACAGGGTCTTTGGAATGAGCAGTTCTTC

clone size: NA
V gene: TRBV5-8
D gene: NA
CDR3 length: 16
J gene: TRBJ1-5
CDR3 protein: CASSLTLRGEDQPQHF
CDR3 DNA: TGTGCCAGCAGCTTGACCCTTCGGGGGGAGGATCAGCCCCAGCATTTT

clone size: NA
V gene: TRBV7-9
D gene: NA
CDR3 length: 15
J gene: TRBJ2-1
CDR3 protein: CASSLAVGRGNEQFF
CDR3 DNA: NA

clone size: NA
V gene: TRBV19
D gene: NA
CDR3 length: 13
J gene: TRBJ2-7
CDR3 protein: CASSIGTYYEQYF
CDR3 DNA: TGTGCCAGTAGTATTGGGACATACTACGAGCAGTACTTC

clone size: few
V gene: TRBV4-2
D gene: NA
CDR3 length: 19
J gene: TRBJ2-5
CDR3 protein: CASSRTWSSTGATGKTQYF
CDR3 DNA: TGTGCCAGCAGCCGGACCTGGTCCTCAACAGGAGCTACTGGAAAGACCCAGTACTTC

clone size: NA
V gene: TRBV12-3/TRBV12-4
D gene: TRBD2
CDR3 length: 14
J gene: TRBJ2-1
CDR3 protein: CAGSPGTSGGKQFF
CDR3 DNA: TGTGCCGGCAGTCCCGGGACTAGCGGGGGTAAGCAGTTCTTC

clone size: once
V gene: TRBV14
D gene: TRBD2
CDR3 length: 14
J gene: TRBJ2-1
CDR3 protein: CASSLLAGAYEQFF
CDR3 DNA: TGTGCCAGCAGCCTGCTAGCGGGAGCCTATGAGCAGTTCTTC

clone size: once
V gene: TRBV29-1
D gene: NA
CDR3 length: 13
J gene: TRBJ2-3
CDR3 protein: CSLPLGRTDTQYF
CDR3 DNA: TGCAGCCTCCCTTTGGGGCGCACAGATACGCAGTATTTT

clone size: NA
V gene: TRBV11-2
D gene: TRBD2
CDR3 length: 14
J gene: TRBJ2-2
CDR3 protein: CASSLRLATGELFF
CDR3 DNA: TGTGCCAGCAGCTTAAGACTAGCCACCGGGGAGCTGTTTTTT

clone size: NA
V gene: TRBV12-3/TRBV12-4
D gene: TRBD1
CDR3 length: 16
J gene: TRBJ1-2
CDR3 protein: CASSLSEGTGGSGYTF
CDR3 DNA: TGTGCCAGCAGTTTAAGCGAGGGAACAGGGGGCTCTGGCTACACCTTC

clone size: NA
V gene: TRBV6-5
D gene: NA
CDR3 length: 14
J gene: TRBJ1-4
CDR3 protein: CASSWGGKNEKLFF
CDR3 DNA: TGTGCCAGCAGTTGGGGGGGAAAGAATGAAAAACTGTTTTTT

clone size: few
V gene: TRBV12-3/TRBV12-4
D gene: NA
CDR3 length: 13
J gene: TRBJ2-2
CDR3 protein: CASSIAARGELFF
CDR3 DNA: TGTGCCAGCAGTATAGCGGCCCGGGGGGAGCTGTTTTTT

clone size: NA
V gene: TRBV6-6
D gene: NA
CDR3 length: 12
J gene: TRBJ2-6
CDR3 protein: CASSQEANVLTF
CDR3 DNA: TGTGCCAGCAGTCAAGAGGCCAACGTCCTGACTTTC

clone size: NA
V gene: TRBV11-2
D gene: TRBD1
CDR3 length: 14
J gene: TRBJ2-5
CDR3 protein: CASSTDRVRGTQYF
CDR3 DNA: TGTGCCAGCAGCACCGACAGGGTTAGAGGGACCCAGTACTTC

clone size: NA
V gene: TRBV10-3
D gene: NA
CDR3 length: 15
J gene: TRBJ2-5
CDR3 protein: CATTSVSGVRETPYF
CDR3 DNA: TGTGCCACCACCTCTGTTTCAGGGGTACGGGAGACCCCGTACTTC

clone size: NA
V gene: TRBV11-2
D gene: TRBD2
CDR3 length: 15
J gene: TRBJ2-7
CDR3 protein: CVSSLGLAGAYEQYF
CDR3 DNA: TGTGTCAGCAGTTTAGGCCTAGCGGGGGCTTACGAGCAGTACTTC

clone size: NA
V gene: TRBV20-1
D gene: NA
CDR3 length: 17
J gene: TRBJ2-3
CDR3 protein: CSAPGGQGVVGTDTQYF
CDR3 DNA: TGCAGTGCACCCGGTGGGCAGGGAGTGGTTGGGACAGATACGCAGTATTTT

clone size: NA
V gene: TRBV6-5
D gene: NA
CDR3 length: 15
J gene: TRBJ2-2
CDR3 protein: CASSFSGSRTGELFF
CDR3 DNA: TGTGCCAGCAGTTTCAGCGGGTCACGGACCGGGGAGCTGTTTTTT

clone size: NA
V gene: TRBV10-2
D gene: NA
CDR3 length: 15
J gene: TRBJ2-7
CDR3 protein: CASDSTSGSRYEQYF
CDR3 DNA: TGCGCCAGCGATAGTACTAGTGGGAGTCGGTACGAGCAGTACTTC

clone size: once
V gene: TRBV5-5
D gene: TRBD1
CDR3 length: 16
J gene: TRBJ2-1
CDR3 protein: CASSYRGGRSYNEQFF
CDR3 DNA: TGTGCCAGCAGCTACAGGGGCGGTCGCTCCTACAATGAGCAGTTCTTC

clone size: many
V gene: TRBV11-2
D gene: NA
CDR3 length: 18
J gene: TRBJ2-7
CDR3 protein: CASSLLPPGALSYYEQYF
CDR3 DNA: TGTGCCAGCAGCTTATTACCTCCTGGGGCCTTATCTTACTACGAGCAGTACTTC

clone size: few
V gene: TRBV6-6
D gene: NA
CDR3 length: 13
J gene: TRBJ2-2
CDR3 protein: CASSYQNTGELFF
CDR3 DNA: TGTGCCAGCAGTTACCAAAACACCGGGGAGCTGTTTTTT

clone size: NA
V gene: TRBV5-5
D gene: NA
CDR3 length: 15
J gene: TRBJ1-6
CDR3 protein: CASSLDPLSNSPLHF
CDR3 DNA: TGTGCCAGCAGCTTGGACCCATTGTCGAATTCACCCCTCCACTTT

clone size: NA
V gene: TRBV11-2
D gene: TRBD1
CDR3 length: 14
J gene: TRBJ1-4
CDR3 protein: CVSSSQGWSEKLFF
CDR3 DNA: TGTGTCAGCAGCTCACAGGGGTGGAGTGAAAAACTGTTTTTT

clone size: NA
V gene: TRBV20-1
D gene: TRBD1
CDR3 length: 13
J gene: TRBJ1-6
CDR3 protein: CRGTGFYNSPLHF
CDR3 DNA: TGCAGGGGGACAGGGTTTTATAATTCACCCCTCCACTTT

clone size: NA
V gene: TRBV11-2
D gene: TRBD1
CDR3 length: 15
J gene: TRBJ2-7
CDR3 protein: CASNLRTGGGLEQYF
CDR3 DNA: TGTGCCAGCAACCTTCGGACAGGGGGTGGCCTTGAGCAGTACTTC

clone size: NA
V gene: TRBV12-3/TRBV12-4
D gene: TRBD1
CDR3 length: 13
J gene: TRBJ2-7
CDR3 protein: CASSWDRVYEQYF
CDR3 DNA: TGTGCCAGCAGTTGGGACAGGGTCTACGAGCAGTACTTC

clone size: NA
V gene: TRBV11-2
D gene: NA
CDR3 length: 14
J gene: TRBJ2-2
CDR3 protein: CASILDYGGGELFF
CDR3 DNA: TGTGCCAGCATCTTAGATTATGGTGGCGGGGAGCTGTTTTTT

clone size: NA
V gene: TRBV7-8
D gene: NA
CDR3 length: 18
J gene: TRBJ2-1
CDR3 protein: CASTRADSGRLGYNEQFF
CDR3 DNA: TGTGCCAGCACCAGGGCGGATTCAGGGAGGCTAGGGTACAATGAGCAGTTCTTC

clone size: few
V gene: TRBV5-4
D gene: TRBD1
CDR3 length: 15
J gene: TRBJ1-4
CDR3 protein: CATSLIGTANEKLFF
CDR3 DNA: TGTGCCACATCGTTGATTGGGACAGCAAATGAAAAACTGTTTTTT